The 15 T cell receptor beta chains given below trace back to one sample, sequenced in a study of vaccination and CD4 T cells after COVID-19. Treatment in this sample: roughly ten-day PBMC culture with coronavirus spike peptide pools or control peptides (ViraFEST assay). Antigens of these TCRs are unknown. Once obtained from cultured CD4+ T cells, the DNA was sequenced using the Oncomine TCR Beta short-read assay. TCRdb independently ran MiXCR on the PCR reads; one entry per CDR3 protein. Of about 15,000 distinct CDR3 sequences listed, just under 50% are singletons. This specimen consisted of CD4+ T cells from blood, cultured in vitro, obtained before SARS-CoV-2 vaccination. These receptors originate from a human donor who had recovered from COVID-19.

This clonotype came up a few times. The rearrangement links TRBV20-1 to TRBJ1-3; D call uncertain. Trimming shortened V by 3 bases and J by 0 bases, and 0 bases separated the two germline ends. This CDR3 has 11 residues. Per the germline V gene, CDR1 is DFQATT and CDR2 is SNEGSKA (reference sequence). CDR3 region: CSASSGNTIYF. CDR3 DNA: TGCAGTGCTAGCTCTGGAAACACCATATATTTT.

The chain recombines TRBV6-1 with TRBJ1-1, with 9 bases identical to TRBD1. The V gene's germline CDR1 is MNHNS and CDR2 SASEGT. The CDR3 has 15 amino acids. After removal of 6 bases from V and 2 bases from J, the junction contained 7 bases not matched to a gene. CDR3 amino acids: CASRDLGQGNTEAFF. Here the CDR3 DNA reads TGTGCCAGCAGGGACCTGGGACAGGGAAACACTGAAGCTTTCTTT.

This chain uses TRBV7-6 with TRBJ2-1; TRBD2 is a possible D gene (5 bases). From germline, CDR1 is SGHVS and CDR2 FNYEAQ. V lost 2 bases, J lost 6 bases, and 8 bases lay in between. The CDR3 sequence is 13 residues long. DNA for the CDR3: TGTGCCAGCAGCTTAACGGGAATCAATGAGCAGTTCTTC. It codes for CASSLTGINEQFF.

This CDR3 reads CASSVVVNTEAFF. The CDR3, as DNA: TGTGCCAGCAGCGTAGTGGTGAACACTGAAGCTTTCTTT. This chain links TRBV9 with TRBJ1-1; D unresolved. Germline CDR1 SGDLS, CDR2 YYNGEE. The CDR3 totals 13 residues. V was shortened by 0 bases and J by 0 bases, with 3 bases between the two germline ends.

This clonotype showed up just a few times. V and J are TRBV5-6 and TRBJ2-7; tentative D call: TRBD1 (6 bases). CDR1 and CDR2 (germline): SGHDT, YYEEEE. Trimming stripped 4 bases from V and 6 bases from J, with 14 bases between. The CDR3 sequence is 13 residues long. CDR3 sequence reads: CASSAGAASEQYF. DNA for the CDR3: TGTGCCAGCAGCGCAGGGGCAGCGTCCGAGCAGTACTTC.

V usage is TRBV2 and J usage is TRBJ1-1; D gene ambiguous. Trimming cost V 6 bases and J 0 bases, with 11 bases left between them. CDR1 is SNHLY and CDR2 is FYNNEI in the germline V gene. The CDR3 is 14 residues long. The CDR3 DNA reads TGTGCCAGCAGGAGGACCGACGTGAACACTGAAGCTTTCTTT. It is translated as CASRRTDVNTEAFF. The full variable domain, rest sourced from reference TRBV2 and TRBJ1-1, is EPEVTQTPSHQVTQMGQEVILRCVPISNHLYFYWYRQILGQKVEFLVSFYNNEISEKSEIFDDQFSVERPDGSNFTLKIRSTKLEDSAMYFCASRRTDVNTEAFFGQGTRLTVV.

This clonotype was picked up a small number of times. The V and J genes are TRBV6-2 or TRBV6-3 and TRBJ1-1, with D unclear. CDR1 is MNHEY, CDR2 SVGEGT, per germline. The CDR3 totals 15 residues. With 5 bases removed from V and 2 bases from J, the gap between germline ends came to 15 bases. For the CDR3, the DNA is TGTGCCAGCAGTCAGACCGGGTCTGCAAACACTGAAGCTTTCTTT. Protein: CASSQTGSANTEAFF.

The J gene is TRBJ2-3, the V gene TRBV19; the D gene is possibly TRBD2 (5 bases). Germline V lookup: CDR1 LNHDA, CDR2 SQIVND (reference sequence). V was trimmed by 3 bases and J by 0 bases, leaving 10 bases between them. CDR3 length equals 15 residues. CDR3 bases: TGTGCCAGTAGTATTGGGAGCGGTAGCACAGATACGCAGTATTTT. Translated: CASSIGSGSTDTQYF.

The chain is built from TRBV28 and TRBJ1-1, with D possibly being TRBD1 (5 bases). The length of the CDR3 is 15 residues. Germline V lookup: CDR1 MDHEN, CDR2 SYDVKM. V lost 2 bases and J 0 bases, leaving 10 bases between the germline ends. For the CDR3, the DNA is TGTGCCAGCAGTTTACCGGGGCAACTGAACACTGAAGCTTTCTTT. Amino acids: CASSLPGQLNTEAFF.

The V gene is TRBV20-1, the J gene TRBJ2-1; the D is unclear. The germline CDR1 and CDR2 sequences are DFQATT and SNEGSKA (reference sequence). The CDR3 has 14 amino acids. Trimming stripped 6 bases from V and 1 base from J, with 13 bases between. The CDR3 reads CSARWWRSYNEQFF. The CDR3 nucleotides are TGCAGTGCCCGGTGGTGGCGGTCCTACAATGAGCAGTTCTTC.

This chain joins TRBV7-2 and TRBJ2-7; D remains unclear. This CDR3 region has 12 residues. Germline CDR1 SGHTA, CDR2 FQGNSA. Trimming pared 5 bases from V and 2 bases from J, leaving 7 bases between. The CDR3 sequence is CASSRTTYEQYF. CDR3 nucleotides: TGTGCCAGCAGCCGCACGACCTACGAGCAGTACTTC.

This clonotype was seen a handful of times. The gene calls are TRBV14 and TRBJ1-1, with no clear D. Germline V lookup: CDR1 SGHDN, CDR2 FVKESK. V lost 2 bases and J 1 base, leaving 5 bases between the germline ends. This CDR3 has 13 residues. The CDR3 region has the DNA TGTGCCAGCAGCCAATGGGGGAACACTGAAGCTTTCTTT. Translated, it gives CASSQWGNTEAFF.

V usage is TRBV11-3 and J usage is TRBJ2-1; D tentatively fits TRBD1 or TRBD2 (5 bases each). Per the germline V gene, CDR1 is SGHNT and CDR2 is YENEEA. Trimming cost V 6 bases and J 12 bases, with 15 bases left between them. The CDR3 totals 12 residues. The CDR3 nucleotides are TGTGCCAGCAGGTATCAGGGCGAGGGGCAGTTCTTC. The encoded protein is CASRYQGEGQFF.

This chain joins TRBV6-1 and TRBJ2-2; a weak D match, TRBD2 (7 bases). The CDR3 sequence is 14 residues long. V shed 5 bases and J shed 6 bases, with 13 bases lying between them. The germline gives CDR1 MNHNS, CDR2 SASEGT. Written as DNA, the CDR3 is TGTGCCAGCAGTCCGCGGGGGCTGTCCGGGGAGCTGTTTTTT. Amino acid sequence: CASSPRGLSGELFF.

The chain couples TRBV7-6 to TRBJ2-5, with unresolved D. The germline CDR1 and CDR2 sequences are SGHVS and FNYEAQ. Trimming pared 5 bases from V and 3 bases from J, leaving 16 bases between. The CDR3 runs to 15 residues. CDR3 coding DNA: TGTGCCAGCAGCCGTGACTGGGATACCAAAGAGACCCAGTACTTC. This sequence encodes CASSRDWDTKETQYF.